This TCR beta chain was documented in a study of T cell responses to AZD1222 COVID-19 vaccine. Generated by immunoSEQ multiplex PCR, the TCRdb table keeps only in-frame clones and is missing some. Of tens of thousands of clones detected, 85% to 90% appear once; the ten largest clones hold 9.5% to 13%. Points on this clone: Its antigen remains unknown.

Whole-study results and caveats: Baseline antibody screening turned up just a handful of seropositive AZD1222 recipients. Repertoire collection took place solely once the T cell response had peaked. CD4 TCRs associated with vaccination spanned spike, dominating at 160-218 and 743-854.

The receptor was derived from an adult who received the AZD1222 COVID-19 vaccine. The sample was peripheral blood, taken 28 days after the second AZD1222 dose.

The CDR3 is CASRATRGRSSPLHF. The CDR3 nucleotides read TGTGCCAGCAGGGCCACCAGGGGGAGAAGTTCACCCCTCCACTTT. The chain recombines TRBV6-5 with TRBJ1-6; TRBD1 agrees at 7 bases. The CDR3 covers 15 residues. Germline values: CDR1 MNHEY, CDR2 SVGAGI. J lost 9 bases, V lost 6 bases, and 11 bases had no gene match.